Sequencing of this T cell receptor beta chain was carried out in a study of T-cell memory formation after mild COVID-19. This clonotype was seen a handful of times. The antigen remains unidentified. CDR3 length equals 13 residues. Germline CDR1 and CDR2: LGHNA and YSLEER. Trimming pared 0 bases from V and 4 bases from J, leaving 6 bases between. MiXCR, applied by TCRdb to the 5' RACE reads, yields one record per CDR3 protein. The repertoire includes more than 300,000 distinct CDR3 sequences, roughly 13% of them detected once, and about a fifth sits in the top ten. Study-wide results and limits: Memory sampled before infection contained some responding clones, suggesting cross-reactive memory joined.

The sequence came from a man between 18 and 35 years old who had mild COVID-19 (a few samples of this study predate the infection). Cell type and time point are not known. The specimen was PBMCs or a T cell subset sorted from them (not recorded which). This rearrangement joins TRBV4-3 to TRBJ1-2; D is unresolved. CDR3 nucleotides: TGCGCCAGCAGCCAAGATTCTAGCTATGGCTACACCTTC. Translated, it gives CASSQDSSYGYTF.